The 2 T cell receptor beta chains below were found in one sample sequenced in a study of identifying expanded T cells in peripheral blood. Clones were read by immunoSEQ multiplex PCR, and TCRdb kept only the in-frame ones, dropping some. This table has under 85,000 clones, roughly 89% appearing once. Sequenced input: blood. These TCRs come from a person between 18 and 75 years old in good health.

This sequence joins TRBV28 and TRBJ2-2; D is unclear. The CDR3 is 12 residues long. Per germline, CDR1 MDHEN and CDR2 SYDVKM. V lost 6 bases to trimming and J lost 5 bases, with 7 bases between them. This chain's CDR3 is CASSMETGELFF. The CDR3, as DNA: TGTGCCAGCAGCATGGAGACCGGGGAGCTGTTTTTT.

The CDR3 reads CASSQTTPGNTIYF. The CDR3 nucleotides read TGCGCCAGCAGCCAGACAACTCCGGGAAACACCATATATTTT. The rearrangement joins TRBV5-1 to TRBJ1-3; D remains unclear. CDR1 and CDR2 (germline): SGHRS, YFSETQ. Trimming took off 4 bases at V and 4 bases at J, with 12 bases between the two ends. This CDR3 spans 14 amino acids.